This TCR beta chain originates from a study of blood T cell repertoires in COVID-19. As for the study in general: Acute-phase and convalescent COVID-19 samples originated in the United States, Italy and Spain. The analysed material was cDNA or gDNA that came from T cells, B-cell-depleted T cells, or PBMCs.

Here immunoSEQ multiplex PCR was the method, and the copy in TCRdb shows in-frame clones only, minus some. The table shows roughly 220,000 clones, with roughly 79% occurring only once. Losses at the gene ends were 0 bases for V and 11 bases for J; bases not matched to a gene: 9. This CDR3 has 15 residues. The germline gives CDR1 LGHDT, CDR2 YNNKEL (reference sequence). V and J are TRBV3-1 (or the pseudogene TRBV3-2) and TRBJ2-7; 11 bases are shared with TRBD2. The sequence was collected from a woman of 80 years or more with COVID-19, enrolled during active disease. The sample taken for sequencing was peripheral blood. The CDR3 DNA sequence: TGTGCCAGCAGCCAAGATCCACTAGCGGGGGCCCAGGAGTACTTC. Protein: CASSQDPLAGAQEYF.